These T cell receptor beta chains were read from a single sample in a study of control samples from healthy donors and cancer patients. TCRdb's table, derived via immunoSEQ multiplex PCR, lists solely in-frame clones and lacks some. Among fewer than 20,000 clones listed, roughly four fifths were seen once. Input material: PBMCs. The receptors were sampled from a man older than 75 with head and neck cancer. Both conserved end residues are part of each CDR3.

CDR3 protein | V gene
CASSQDPIRYTDTQYF | TRBV4-3
CASSTGAISYEQYF | TRBV19
CASSEPGQGVLYGYTF | TRBV25-1
CAISETGDNSPLHF | TRBV10-3
CAWSRQTGNEQFF | TRBV30
CASSLGRGIDTQYF | TRBV13
CASSISGLAGGPFSDEQFF | TRBV19
CASSADRVPYEQYF | TRBV9
CASSMRLNTGELFF | TRBV6-4
CASKSAAAGNTIYF | TRBV2
CASSSPGQGVYGYTF | TRBV6-6
CASSSTGANTEAFF | TRBV21-1
CASSPGDSNQPQHF | TRBV5-1
CASSSIGHGSTDTQYF | TRBV5-1
CASSLASGLNEQFF | TRBV5-1
CASSSGTETYEQYF | TRBV5-4
CASSYQGGSNQPQHF | TRBV6-5
CASSGDGWIGDTQYF | TRBV5-6
CAGHGGVQETQYF | TRBV2
CASSSPSERSSYNEQFF | TRBV7-9
CASSLKGDYNEQFF | TRBV7-3
CASTPGQGAVDGYGYTF | TRBV19
CASSQGSDNEQFF | TRBV3-1/TRBV3-2
CASSKGIRGGSSYEQYF | TRBV21-1
CASSQDRTGVNLGKLFF | TRBV4-1
CATSKGGKRPQYF | TRBV15
CASSLGQGGVPNYGYTF | TRBV7-2
CASSRGQGGTEAFF | TRBV4-3
CASSGKEGNQPQHF | TRBV2
CASSPAGGRAYEQYF | TRBV7-3
CASTLREGGNTEAFF | TRBV5-4
CSVDTWTGAKNTEAFF | TRBV29-1
CASSLAPGSYSNEQYF | TRBV5-1
CASSPPRDRETDTQYF | TRBV7-9
CASNRDRGHGNTIYF | TRBV6-6
CAWSGGQGSYQPQHF | TRBV30
CASSPLGGAGGADIQYF | TRBV18
CASSLLGGGGMFF | TRBV6-6
CASSEPSYFAFF | TRBV6-1
CASSLAGSPYNEQFF | TRBV27
CASSQEGVTGNTIYF | TRBV4-1
CASSLKGGETQYF | TRBV7-3
CASSKSGANYEQYF | TRBV6-2/TRBV6-3
CASSLRRDNTGELFF | TRBV19
CASSDTQGGRGADTQYF | TRBV7-9
CASSLLAGSSYEQYF | TRBV3-1/TRBV3-2
CALGASGGSQETQYF | TRBV7-9
CASSLAGGVNYGYTF | TRBV5-1
CSARGRFEEF | TRBV20-1
CASSMLPGLESTDTQYF | TRBV5-1
CASSSLGQLSTEAFF | TRBV7-9
CASSLRGRESPLHF | TRBV3-1/TRBV3-2
CSVIEGGWSNQPQHF | TRBV29-1
CATSDNTADGYGETQYF | TRBV24-1
CASSLKGSATYNEQFF | TRBV5-6
CASSLTGGGETQYF | TRBV7-9
CASSIPGTDTQYF | TRBV5-1
CASSQEGTGEGPSPETQYF | TRBV4-3
CATLALRGETQYF | TRBV10-3